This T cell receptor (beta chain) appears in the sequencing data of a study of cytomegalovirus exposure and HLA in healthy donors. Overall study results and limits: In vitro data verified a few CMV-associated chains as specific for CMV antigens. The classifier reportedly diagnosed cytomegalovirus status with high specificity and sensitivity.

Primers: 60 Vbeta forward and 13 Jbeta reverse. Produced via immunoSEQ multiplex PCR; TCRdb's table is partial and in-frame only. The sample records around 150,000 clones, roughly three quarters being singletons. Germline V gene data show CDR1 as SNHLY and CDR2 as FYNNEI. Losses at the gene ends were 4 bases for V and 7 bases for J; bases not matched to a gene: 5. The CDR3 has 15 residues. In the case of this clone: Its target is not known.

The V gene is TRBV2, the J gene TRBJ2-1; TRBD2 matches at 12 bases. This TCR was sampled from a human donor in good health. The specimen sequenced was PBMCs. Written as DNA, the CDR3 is TGTGCCAGCAGTGGAGGACTAGCGGGGTCAAATGAGCAGTTCTTC. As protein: CASSGGLAGSNEQFF.